In this sample, the clone carrying this T cell receptor beta chain turned up many times. The data were taken from a study of regulatory T cells in long-lasting Graves disease. Looking at the study overall: Those with persistent Graves' disease had received antithyroid drugs for over 5 years with positive TSH receptor antibodies.

Time point: persistent/refractory GD, antithyroid drugs over 5 years with positive TRAb. Following extraction of RNA from PBMCs, that RNA was used to make the TCR library. Sequencing libraries for TCR beta were prepared with iRepertoire HTBI primers and Arm-PCR of CDR3 regions. TCRdb called the multiplex PCR reads again in MiXCR, with one record for every CDR3 protein. The top ten clones hold about 26% of a sample with about 420,000 distinct CDR3 sequences, 20% to 30% of them seen once. The J segment lost 0 bases and the V segment lost 5 bases, leaving 10 bases of the junction unmatched. CDR1 and CDR2 (germline): SGHVS, FQNEAQ. The CDR3 is made up of 16 amino acids.

Material: peripheral blood mononuclear cells (PBMCs), obtained when the disease was refractory, from a patient treated with antithyroid drugs. The receptor comes from a female donor with Graves disease. The V and J genes are TRBV7-8 and TRBJ2-7; TRBD1 aligns across 7 bases. This CDR3 is CASSARQGISSYEQYF. CDR3 DNA sequence: TGTGCCAGCAGCGCGCGACAGGGTATCTCCTCCTACGAGCAGTACTTC.